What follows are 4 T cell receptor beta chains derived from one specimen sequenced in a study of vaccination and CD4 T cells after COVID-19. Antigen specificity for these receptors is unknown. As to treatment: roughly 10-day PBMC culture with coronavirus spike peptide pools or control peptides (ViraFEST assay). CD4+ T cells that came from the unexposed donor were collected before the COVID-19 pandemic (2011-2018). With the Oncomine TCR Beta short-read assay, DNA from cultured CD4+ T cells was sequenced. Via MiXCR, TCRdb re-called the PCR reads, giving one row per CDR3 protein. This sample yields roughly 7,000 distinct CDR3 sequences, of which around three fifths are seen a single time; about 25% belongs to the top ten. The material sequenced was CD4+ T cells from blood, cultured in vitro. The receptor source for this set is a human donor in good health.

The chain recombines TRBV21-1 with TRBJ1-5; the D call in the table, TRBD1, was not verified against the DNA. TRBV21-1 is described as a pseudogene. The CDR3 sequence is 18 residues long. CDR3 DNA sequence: TGTGCCAGCACCGAGTACCGGGACAGACCCATTAGCAATCAGCCCCAGCATTTT. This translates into CASTEYRDRPISNQPQHF.

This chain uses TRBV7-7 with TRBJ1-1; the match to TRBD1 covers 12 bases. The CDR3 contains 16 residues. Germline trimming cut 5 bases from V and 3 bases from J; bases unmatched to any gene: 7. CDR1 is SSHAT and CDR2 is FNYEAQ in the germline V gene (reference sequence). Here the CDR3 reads CASSPRDRGPYTEAFF. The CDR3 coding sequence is TGTGCCAGCAGCCCGAGGGACAGGGGGCCGTACACTGAAGCTTTCTTT.

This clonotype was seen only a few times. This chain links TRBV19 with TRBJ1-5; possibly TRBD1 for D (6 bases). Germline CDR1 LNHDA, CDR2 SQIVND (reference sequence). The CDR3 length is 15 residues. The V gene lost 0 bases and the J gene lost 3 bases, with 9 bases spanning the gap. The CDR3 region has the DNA TGTGCCAGTAGTATAGATGGGGGCCCCAATCAGCCCCAGCATTTT. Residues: CASSIDGGPNQPQHF.

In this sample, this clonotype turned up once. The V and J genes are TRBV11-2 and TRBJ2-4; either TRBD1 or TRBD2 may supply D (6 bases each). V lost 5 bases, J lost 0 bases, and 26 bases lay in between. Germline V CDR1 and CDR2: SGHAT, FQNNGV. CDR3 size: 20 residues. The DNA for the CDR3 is TGTGCCAGCAGCCCGAGGGGGGTCGGCTTGAGGCCCCTAGCCAAAAACATTCAGTACTTC. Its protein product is CASSPRGVGLRPLAKNIQYF.